This T cell receptor (beta chain) derives from a study of T cells after posttransplantation cyclophosphamide. Points from the study as a whole: TRB clonality was highly associated with recipient CMV seropositivity and reactivation. Blood and skin or GI T cell repertoires showed limited TRB overlap.

A few counts support this clone. Its antigen remains unidentified. Busulfan-fludarabine conditioning, marrow transplant, and cyclophosphamide on days +3 and +4 were administered. Using immunoSEQ multiplex PCR, the repertoire was profiled, and TCRdb retains in-frame clones only, with some absent. The data show more than 9,000 clones, none appearing only once, with about 15% held by the ten largest. This CDR3 comprises 15 residues. Per the germline V gene, CDR1 is LNHNV and CDR2 is YYDKDF (reference sequence). The V and J ends lost 8 bases and 5 bases, in that order; junction bases with no gene match: 12.

The material sequenced was PBMCs, taken after allogeneic stem cell transplant with posttransplant cyclophosphamide. The TCR originated in a female patient between 35 and 55 years old who received an allogeneic stem cell transplant from a related donor, was CMV-positive, and had no GVHD. Some T cells may be provided by the graft donor. The chain combines TRBV15 with TRBJ2-5, with 9 bases lining up with TRBD1. CDR3 loop: CATGFSWGQGETQYF. The CDR3 DNA reads TGTGCCACCGGCTTCTCTTGGGGACAGGGTGAGACCCAGTACTTC.